This T cell receptor beta chain was identified during a study of blood T cells in healthy people across ages. This clonotype was seen a handful of times. It was with a sample-barcoded 5' primer and a J-beta primer mix that a second PCR of roughly 7 to 12 cycles was run. Using its own MiXCR run on the 5' RACE reads, TCRdb lists one record per CDR3 protein. This sample has over a million distinct CDR3 sequences, with approximately 42% found just once. The V end was cut by 3 bases, the J end by 0 bases, with 9 bases between. CDR3 length: 15 residues. Germline V gene data show CDR1 as ENHRY and CDR2 as SYGVKD.

Sequencing was performed on blood. The clonotype originates from a woman aged 18-30 years in good health. The chain combines TRBV10-3 with TRBJ1-5; D remains unclear. The CDR3 loop is CAISDPFHSNQPQHF. For the CDR3, the DNA is TGTGCCATCAGTGACCCGTTCCATAGCAATCAGCCCCAGCATTTT.